These 25 T cell receptor beta chains originate from one sample sequenced in a study of T cells expressing NK-cell markers. For each CDR3 protein, TCRdb gives one entry from its re-call of the 5' RACE reads, without DNA. The sample totals 350,000 to 450,000 distinct CDR3 sequences. The sequenced material came from blood T cells: a sorted CD56 or NKG2C T cell subset, CD4+ or CD8+ T cells, or bulk PBMC T cells (not recorded which). The receptors were gathered from a man aged 18-69 years in good health.

The chain joins TRBV10-3 to TRBJ1-1; without DNA, the TCRdb call of TRBD1 cannot be checked. The CDR3 consists of 14 residues. CDR1 and CDR2 (germline): ENHRY, SYGVKD. The CDR3: CAIGGQGPNTEAFF.

V and J are TRBV27 and TRBJ2-2; TCRdb designates TRBD2, a call that cannot be tested without DNA. The CDR3 extends over 16 amino acids. Looked up from germline, CDR1 is MNHEY and CDR2 is SMNVEV (reference sequence). The chain's CDR3 is CASRADALRRTGELFF.

The rearrangement uses TRBV12-3 or TRBV12-4 and TRBJ2-5; lacking DNA, the TRBD2 call made by TCRdb goes unchecked. This CDR3 contains 16 residues. The CDR3 sequence is CASSPQLRLAGETQYF.

V gene TRBV5-1 combines with J gene TRBJ2-7. CDR1 and CDR2 (germline): SGHRS, YFSETQ. This CDR3 comprises 16 residues. This CDR3 reads CASSLDEIKHSSAQYF.

The J gene is TRBJ2-3, the V gene TRBV9; there is no DNA to check the TCRdb D call of TRBD1. The CDR3 sequence is 15 residues long. Germline lookup yields CDR1 SGDLS and CDR2 YYNGEE. CDR3: CASSTRTGDTDTQYF. The variable domain in full, with the rest retrieved from reference TRBV9 and TRBJ2-3, is DSGVTQTPKHLITATGQRVTLRCSPRSGDLSVYWYQQSLDQGLQFLIQYYNGEERAKGNILERFSAQQFPDLHSELNLSSLELGDSALYFCASSTRTGDTDTQYFGPGTRLTVL.

This sequence joins TRBV7-6 and TRBJ2-7; no DNA is available, so the TRBD1 call from TCRdb remains unchecked. The germline V gene encodes CDR1 SGHVS and CDR2 FNYEAQ. The CDR3 sequence is 15 residues long. This chain's CDR3 is CASSLAGTGLIEQYF.

The V call is TRBV6-1, the J call TRBJ1-5; with no DNA, the TCRdb D assignment of TRBD1 cannot be verified. Germline-derived CDR1 and CDR2 are MNHNS and SASEGT. CDR3 size: 15 residues. CDR3 loop: CASSEDRLLNQPQHF.

The CDR3 is CASSRSTGGGEQYF. V is TRBV7-2 and J is TRBJ2-7; TCRdb designates TRBD1, a call that cannot be tested without DNA. Germline loops: CDR1 SGHTA, CDR2 FQGNSA. This CDR3 contains 14 residues.

The gene calls are TRBV14 and TRBJ1-3. There are 14 residues in the CDR3. Germline V gene sequence: CDR1 SGHDN, CDR2 FVKESK. Here the CDR3 reads CASSPVFSGNTIYF.

V is TRBV5-1 and J is TRBJ2-5. This CDR3 comprises 13 residues. The germline gives CDR1 SGHRS, CDR2 YFSETQ. The CDR3 protein is CASSLGGQETQYF.

The chain uses TRBV20-1 and TRBJ1-4. The V gene's germline CDR1 is DFQATT and CDR2 SNEGSKA (reference sequence). CDR3 length equals 13 residues. The CDR3 protein is CSARVATNEKLFF.

The chain carries TRBV5-1 and TRBJ2-2; TCRdb names TRBD1, which stays unverified in the absence of DNA. Per the germline V gene, CDR1 is SGHRS and CDR2 is YFSETQ. This CDR3 spans 16 amino acids. The CDR3: CASSPLGAGATGELFF.

This chain connects TRBV6-1 to TRBJ2-7; lacking DNA, the TRBD2 call made by TCRdb goes unchecked. CDR1 and CDR2 from the germline V gene are MNHNS and SASEGT. CDR3 size: 15 residues. CDR3 sequence reads: CASSEGSGGLYEQYF.

The J gene is TRBJ2-1, the V gene TRBV7-2; TCRdb's D gene call, TRBD2, goes unchecked for lack of DNA. Germline V gives CDR1 SGHTA, CDR2 FQGNSA. The CDR3 has 16 residues. The CDR3 reads CASSALAGGLYNEQFF.

The genes are TRBV27 and TRBJ2-1; no DNA is available, so the TRBD1 call from TCRdb remains unchecked. CDR1 is MNHEY, CDR2 SMNVEV, per germline (reference sequence). The CDR3 runs to 15 residues. The CDR3 protein is CASSDWTGLIGEQFF.

The chain couples TRBV20-1 to TRBJ2-1; checking the TCRdb D call of TRBD2 is not possible without DNA. Per germline, CDR1 DFQATT and CDR2 SNEGSKA (reference sequence). The CDR3 covers 13 residues. The CDR3 reads CSASGTPNPEQFF.

The gene calls are TRBV24-1 and TRBJ2-3; TCRdb names TRBD1, which stays unverified in the absence of DNA. The germline V gene has CDR1 KGHDR and CDR2 SFDVKD. The CDR3 runs 14 residues. The CDR3 is CATSRGGVTDTQYF.

This chain links TRBV3-1 with TRBJ1-4; TCRdb gives TRBD1 as the D gene, but with no DNA this cannot be confirmed. The CDR3 length is 15 residues. In germline, CDR1 is LGHDT, CDR2 YNNKEL (reference sequence). This CDR3 is CASSYSGTGVEKLFF.

This chain joins TRBV27 and TRBJ2-2; without DNA, the TCRdb call of TRBD2 cannot be checked. Germline CDR1 MNHEY, CDR2 SMNVEV (reference sequence). This CDR3 has 15 amino acids. CDR3 in amino acids: CASSISKRADGELFF.

The genes are TRBV12-3 or TRBV12-4 and TRBJ1-1; absent DNA, TCRdb's TRBD1 call cannot be checked. The CDR3 is made up of 16 amino acids. CDR3 region: CASSRPGPWGHTEAFF.

The gene calls are TRBV11-2 and TRBJ1-1. CDR1 SGHAT and CDR2 FQNNGV come from the germline V gene. CDR3 size: 13 residues. This CDR3 reads CASSFIGLAEAFF.

The rearrangement joins TRBV6-1 to TRBJ1-5. CDR1 and CDR2 (germline): MNHNS, SASEGT. The CDR3 runs 12 residues. The CDR3 reads CASGRSNQPQHF.

The chain has TRBV23-1 and TRBJ2-5; there is no DNA to check the TCRdb D call of TRBD1. TRBV23-1 is flagged as an ORF with uncertain function. The CDR3 runs to 14 residues. The chain's CDR3 is CASSQSAGGETQYF.

The rearrangement uses TRBV6-2 or TRBV6-3 and TRBJ2-7; TCRdb's D call, TRBD1, is unchecked because there is no DNA. Germline CDR1 reads MNHEY; CDR2 reads SVGEGT. The CDR3 runs to 15 residues. The CDR3 sequence is CASSTTRKGSYEQYF.

The rearrangement uses TRBV2 and TRBJ1-2; TCRdb picks TRBD1, but there is no DNA to check that call. The CDR3 runs to 13 residues. Germline CDR1 reads SNHLY; CDR2 reads FYNNEI. This chain's CDR3 is CASWTGGFSGYTF.